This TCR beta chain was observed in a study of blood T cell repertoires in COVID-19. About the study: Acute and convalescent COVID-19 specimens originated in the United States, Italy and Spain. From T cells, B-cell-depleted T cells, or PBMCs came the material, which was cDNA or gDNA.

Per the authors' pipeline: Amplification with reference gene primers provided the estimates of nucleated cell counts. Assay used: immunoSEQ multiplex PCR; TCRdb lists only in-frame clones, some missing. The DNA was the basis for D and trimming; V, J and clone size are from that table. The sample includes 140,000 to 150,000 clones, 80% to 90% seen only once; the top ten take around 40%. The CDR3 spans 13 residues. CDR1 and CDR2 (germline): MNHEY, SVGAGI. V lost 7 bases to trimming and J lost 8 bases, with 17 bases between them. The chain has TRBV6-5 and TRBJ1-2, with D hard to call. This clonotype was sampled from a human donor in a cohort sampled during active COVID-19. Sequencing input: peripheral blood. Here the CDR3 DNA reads TGTGCCAGCACCCCAGGAGGTGCTGGGGGCTACACCTTC. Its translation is CASTPGGAGGYTF.